These 22 T cell receptor beta chains originate from one sample sequenced in a study of T-cell reconstitution after alpha-beta-depleted transplantation in children. Library preparation (for TCRbeta) was performed with unique molecular identifiers. TCRdb redid the calling of the PCR reads with MiXCR, one entry per CDR3 protein. The sample lists about 980,000 distinct CDR3 sequences, less than 30% seen once, with roughly 31% in the top ten. The sequencing here drew on PBMCs, mostly from graft donor cells, taken 360 days after TCRalphabeta/CD19-depleted stem cell transplant. The receptors were gathered from a boy under two years old who had a stem cell transplant for SCID, so the T cells may come from the graft donor.

In its sample, this clonotype was seen a few times. The chain recombines TRBV20-1 with TRBJ2-3; 7 nucleotides align to TRBD2. J gave up 2 bases and V 1 base, and 6 bases lay outside the gene matches. The CDR3 length is 15 residues. The germline V gene encodes CDR1 DFQATT and CDR2 SNEGSKA (reference sequence). The CDR3 bases are TGCAGTGCTAGAGCCCCTAGCGGATACACAGATACGCAGTATTTT. Translating gives CSARAPSGYTDTQYF.

This clonotype has a handful of counts. This chain connects TRBV7-8 to TRBJ2-7; 10 bases align to TRBD1. J was trimmed by 6 bases and V by 1 base; bases with no gene match: 6. The germline V gene has CDR1 SGHVS and CDR2 FQNEAQ. This CDR3 has 15 amino acids. The CDR3 loop is CASSLVGTGVSEQYF. The CDR3 nucleotides read TGTGCCAGCAGCTTAGTAGGGACAGGGGTTTCCGAGCAGTACTTC. Together with reference TRBV7-8 and TRBJ2-7, the CDR3 gives the full variable domain: GAGVSQSPRYKVAKRGQDVALRCDPISGHVSLFWYQQALGQGPEFLTYFQNEAQLDKSGLPSDRFFAERPEGSVSTLKIQRTQQEDSAVYLCASSLVGTGVSEQYFGPGTRLTVT.

This clonotype turned up a few times. This chain connects TRBV7-2 to TRBJ2-7, with D perhaps being TRBD1 or TRBD2 (5 bases each). V lost 5 bases, J lost 6 bases, and 17 bases lay in between. The V gene's germline CDR1 is SGHTA and CDR2 FQGNSA. The CDR3 has 14 amino acids. The CDR3 here is CASSRLTRGTEQYF. The CDR3 DNA reads TGTGCCAGCAGCCGACTTACTAGAGGGACCGAGCAGTACTTC.

The rearrangement links TRBV4-3 to TRBJ2-7; TRBD1 might be the D (6 bases). Germline V gives CDR1 LGHNA, CDR2 YSLEER. V shed 1 base and J shed 2 bases, with 12 bases lying between them. The CDR3 sequence is 15 residues long. For the CDR3, the DNA is TGCGCCAGCAGCCAAGGGACAGCGGATACCTACGAGCAGTACTTC. The encoded protein is CASSQGTADTYEQYF.

The rearrangement joins TRBV12-3 or TRBV12-4 to TRBJ2-2, with 7 nucleotides matching TRBD1. CDR3 length equals 18 residues. With V trimmed by 2 bases and J by 0 bases, 9 bases remained unmatched. This CDR3 reads CASSLQLGDRPNTGELFF. The CDR3 DNA reads TGTGCCAGCAGTTTACAGCTAGGGGACAGACCGAACACCGGGGAGCTGTTTTTT.

There are many counts of this clonotype. The DNA for the CDR3 is TGCAGCGTTGGGACTAGTAAGCAAGATACGCAGTATTTT. Protein: CSVGTSKQDTQYF. This chain joins TRBV29-1 and TRBJ2-3, with 7 bases aligning to TRBD2. Trimming cost V 4 bases and J 5 bases; bases outside gene matches: 6. The CDR3 consists of 13 residues. Germline CDR1 reads SQVTM; CDR2 reads ANQGSEA.

The V gene is TRBV3-1, the J gene TRBJ2-1; the match to TRBD2 covers 11 bases. Trimming at V came to 4 bases and at J to 12 bases, leaving 11 bases not matched to a gene. Germline V gene sequence: CDR1 LGHDT, CDR2 YNNKEL (reference sequence). This CDR3 comprises 15 residues. CDR3 region: CASSPRLAGLYGQFF. The CDR3 region has the DNA TGTGCCAGCAGCCCCAGACTAGCGGGACTATATGGGCAGTTCTTC.

CDR3 sequence: CASSQGRGGLQETQYF. The CDR3 DNA follows: TGCGCCAGCAGCCAAGGGCGCGGGGGGCTACAAGAGACCCAGTACTTC. The chain carries TRBV4-1 and TRBJ2-5, with TRBD2 matching 8 bases. J was trimmed by 2 bases and V by 1 base; bases with no gene match: 6. The CDR3 is 16 residues long. CDR1 and CDR2 (germline): MGHRA, YSYEKL.

V usage is TRBV12-3 or TRBV12-4 and J usage is TRBJ2-7; D perhaps matches TRBD1 (6 bases). The CDR3 sequence is 14 residues long. With 4 bases removed from V and 5 bases from J, the gap between germline ends came to 15 bases. The CDR3 reads CASSYYREGNEQYF. In DNA, the CDR3 is TGTGCCAGCAGTTATTACAGGGAAGGGAACGAGCAGTACTTC.

This clonotype was seen a few times. The rearrangement joins TRBV20-1 to TRBJ1-3, with TRBD1 as a possible D gene (5 bases). The germline V gene encodes CDR1 DFQATT and CDR2 SNEGSKA (reference sequence). The ends were cut back, 1 base at V and 9 bases at J, with 16 bases in the middle. The CDR3 is 14 amino acids. CDR3 in DNA: TGCAGTGCTAGAGGCGGGACTCCTGAAAGCACCATATATTTT. Translating gives CSARGGTPESTIYF.

This clonotype was seen only a few times. V usage is TRBV6-2 or TRBV6-3 and J usage is TRBJ2-1; D call uncertain. The CDR3 loop spans 13 amino acids. The V end was cut by 0 bases, the J end by 7 bases, with 7 bases between. Germline-derived CDR1 and CDR2 are MNHEY and SVGEGT. The CDR3 loop reads CASSYSGANEQFF. Here the CDR3 DNA reads TGTGCCAGCAGTTACTCCGGCGCGAATGAGCAGTTCTTC.

This clonotype was detected only a few times. The junction differs from germline at one of its ends, possibly a read error. The chain uses TRBV20-1 and TRBJ1-2; D perhaps matches TRBD1 (6 bases). Per the germline V gene, CDR1 is DFQATT and CDR2 is SNEGSKA (reference sequence). CDR3 length equals 12 residues. CDR3 sequence: CSAHGQWYGSTF. In nucleotides, the CDR3 is TGCAGTGCTCACGGACAGTGGTATGGCTCCACCTTC.

The chain uses TRBV4-3 and TRBJ2-7; 9 bases are a match to TRBD2. V gave up 4 bases and J gave up 2 bases; unmatched junction bases: 6. Germline lookup yields CDR1 LGHNA and CDR2 YSLEER. This CDR3 is 15 amino acids long. For the CDR3, the DNA is TGCGCCAGCAGCCTCAGCGGGGGGTACACCTACGAGCAGTACTTC. Amino acids: CASSLSGGYTYEQYF.

This clonotype was observed a few times. The chain couples TRBV12-3 or TRBV12-4 to TRBJ1-6; tentative D call: TRBD1 (5 bases). Trimming shortened V by 0 bases and J by 7 bases, and 13 bases separated the two germline ends. CDR3 size: 16 residues. CDR3 loop: CASSLAGRGDNSPLHF. The DNA of the CDR3 is TGTGCCAGCAGTTTAGCGGGGAGGGGTGACAATTCACCCCTCCACTTT.

This clonotype was counted only a few times. This sequence joins TRBV7-2 and TRBJ2-7; D remains ambiguous. CDR3 length: 13 residues. Germline V lookup: CDR1 SGHTA, CDR2 FQGNSA. V lost 5 bases to trimming and J lost 0 bases, with 8 bases between them. CDR3 region: CASSARSSYEQYF. DNA for the CDR3: TGTGCCAGCAGCGCACGCAGCTCCTACGAGCAGTACTTC.

The chain joins TRBV7-3 to TRBJ2-7; TRBD2 aligns across 10 bases. Trimming removed 2 bases from V and 2 bases from J; junction bases left unmatched: 3. The CDR3 covers 15 residues. Germline V gene sequence: CDR1 SGHTA, CDR2 FQGTGA. The chain's CDR3 is CASSLLLAGTYEQYF. The CDR3 nucleotides are TGTGCCAGCAGCTTATTACTAGCGGGGACCTACGAGCAGTACTTC.

V is TRBV6-1 and J is TRBJ1-4; D is unresolved. The V gene lost 4 bases and the J gene lost 0 bases, with 18 bases spanning the gap. CDR1 is MNHNS, CDR2 SASEGT, per germline. This CDR3 has 18 amino acids. As DNA, the CDR3 is TGTGCCAGCAGTGGTCTCCGGGCTCAGTCTCCAACTAATGAAAAACTGTTTTTT. Translated, it gives CASSGLRAQSPTNEKLFF.

J is TRBJ2-7 and V is TRBV27; 10 bases map to TRBD1. V lost 6 bases to trimming and J lost 7 bases; unmatched junction nucleotides: 6. The germline V gene has CDR1 MNHEY and CDR2 SMNVEV (reference sequence). The CDR3 runs 13 residues. CDR3 residues: CASRSTGGGEQYF. CDR3 DNA: TGTGCCAGCAGATCGACAGGGGGCGGAGAGCAGTACTTC.

The rearrangement joins TRBV4-3 to TRBJ2-3; D is ambiguous. The ends were cut back, 0 bases at V and 6 bases at J, with 13 bases in the middle. The CDR3 loop spans 15 amino acids. Germline CDR1 and CDR2: LGHNA and YSLEER. The CDR3 DNA follows: TGCGCCAGCAGCCAAGAAGAGGCTGGCGTCGATACGCAGTATTTT. This codes for CASSQEEAGVDTQYF.

The chain recombines TRBV20-1 with TRBJ2-7, with D unclear. This CDR3 is built from 11 residues. Germline CDR1 and CDR2: DFQATT and SNEGSKA (reference sequence). V lost 6 bases and J 2 bases, leaving 8 bases between the germline ends. CDR3 DNA: TGCAGTGCCCTGGGTCCCTACGAGCAGTACTTC. Its translation is CSALGPYEQYF.

The chain is built from TRBV5-1 and TRBJ2-5; 7 nucleotides align to TRBD2. The CDR3 is made up of 14 amino acids. Germline V gene data show CDR1 as SGHRS and CDR2 as YFSETQ. The trim removed 5 bases at V and 2 bases at J, leaving 6 bases unmatched. The CDR3 DNA sequence: TGCGCCAGCAGGCTAGCGGTAAAGCAAGAGACCCAGTACTTC. Its protein product is CASRLAVKQETQYF.

J is TRBJ1-1 and V is TRBV5-1; perhaps TRBD1 as D (6 bases). V was cut by 4 bases and J by 7 bases, with 14 bases left in between. There are 13 residues in the CDR3. Germline-derived CDR1 and CDR2 are SGHRS and YFSETQ. In DNA form, the CDR3 reads TGCGCCAGCAGCGTGTGGGGGCGCGGTGAAGCTTTCTTT. Translated, it gives CASSVWGRGEAFF.